A single sample is the source of the 4 T cell receptor beta chains below, sequenced in a study of beta chain features in type 1 diabetes. Expressed TCRB transcripts were sequenced, since all the RNA that had been isolated was reverse transcribed. Generated by immunoSEQ multiplex PCR, the TCRdb table keeps only in-frame clones and is missing some. The repertoire holds under 950,000 clones, with roughly 16% as singletons. Material: naive CD4+ T cells from blood. All receptors come from a woman between 18 and 29 years old in good health.

The J gene is TRBJ2-7, the V gene TRBV7-9; 7 nucleotides agree with TRBD1. Germline loops: CDR1 SEHNR, CDR2 FQNEAQ (reference sequence). Trimming at V came to 3 bases and at J to 1 base, leaving 6 bases not matched to a gene. This CDR3 region has 15 residues. The chain's CDR3 is CASSLFTGVSYEQYF. CDR3 DNA: TGTGCCAGCAGCTTGTTTACAGGGGTGTCCTACGAGCAGTACTTC.

This clone was counted between two and nine times. The V gene is TRBV5-1, the J gene TRBJ1-1, with a tentative D call TRBD1 (6 bases). Trimming removed 5 bases from V and 0 bases from J, with 11 bases in between. The CDR3 is made up of 14 amino acids. Germline-derived CDR1 and CDR2 are SGHRS and YFSETQ. This CDR3 is CASRSGDMNTEAFF. For the CDR3, the DNA is TGCGCCAGCAGGTCAGGGGACATGAACACTGAAGCTTTCTTT.

This clone has a handful of counts. V is TRBV6-6 and J is TRBJ2-7; 8 nucleotides align to TRBD1. The CDR3 spans 14 residues. Germline trimming cut 5 bases from V and 1 base from J; bases unmatched to any gene: 4. Germline lookup yields CDR1 MNHNY and CDR2 SVGAGI (reference sequence). CDR3 loop: CASSADRVSYEQYF. The CDR3 DNA reads TGTGCCAGCAGTGCGGACAGGGTGTCCTACGAGCAGTACTTC.

The rearrangement uses TRBV7-2 and TRBJ2-3, with 12 bases lining up with TRBD2. This CDR3 is built from 17 residues. Trimming removed 0 bases from V and 3 bases from J; junction bases left unmatched: 4. Germline lookup yields CDR1 SGHTA and CDR2 FQGNSA. This CDR3 is CASSLAASGRGTDTQYF. The CDR3 DNA reads as TGTGCCAGCAGCTTAGCGGCTAGCGGGAGGGGAACAGATACGCAGTATTTT.